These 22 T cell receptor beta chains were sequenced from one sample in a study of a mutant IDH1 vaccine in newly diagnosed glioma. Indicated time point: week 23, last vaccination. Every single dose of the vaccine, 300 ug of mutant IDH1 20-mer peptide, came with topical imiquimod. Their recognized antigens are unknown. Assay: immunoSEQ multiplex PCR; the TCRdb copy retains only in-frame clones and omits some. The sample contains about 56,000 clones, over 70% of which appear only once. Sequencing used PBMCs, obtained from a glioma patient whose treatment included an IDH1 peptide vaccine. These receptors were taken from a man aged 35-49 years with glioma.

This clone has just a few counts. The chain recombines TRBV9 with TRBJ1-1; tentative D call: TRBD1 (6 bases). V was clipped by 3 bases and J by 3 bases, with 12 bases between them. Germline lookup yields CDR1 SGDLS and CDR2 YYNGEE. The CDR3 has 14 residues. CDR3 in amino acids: CASSARGGDTEAFF. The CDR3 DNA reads TGTGCCAGCAGCGCGAGGGGGGGGGACACTGAAGCTTTCTTT.

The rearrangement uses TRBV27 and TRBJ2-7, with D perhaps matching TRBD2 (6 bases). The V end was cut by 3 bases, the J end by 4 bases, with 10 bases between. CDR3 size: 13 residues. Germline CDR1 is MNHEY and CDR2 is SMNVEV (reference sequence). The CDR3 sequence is CASSFREQYEQYF. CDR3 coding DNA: TGTGCCAGCAGTTTTCGGGAGCAGTACGAGCAGTACTTC.

CDR3 region: CSSDTGGGLSGHYNEQFF. The CDR3 bases are TGCAGCTCCGACACAGGGGGCGGATTGAGCGGACACTACAATGAGCAGTTCTTC. The chain recombines TRBV29-1 with TRBJ2-1; 9 bases map to TRBD1. In germline, CDR1 is SQVTM, CDR2 ANQGSEA. CDR3 length equals 18 residues. The V gene end was trimmed by 8 bases and the J gene end by 3 bases; junction bases not matched to a gene: 20.

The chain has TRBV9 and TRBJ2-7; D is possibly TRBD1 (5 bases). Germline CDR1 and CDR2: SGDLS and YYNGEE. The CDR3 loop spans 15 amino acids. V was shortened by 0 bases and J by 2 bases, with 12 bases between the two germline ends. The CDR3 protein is CASSVAWQGTYEQYF. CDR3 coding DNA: TGTGCCAGCAGCGTAGCTTGGCAGGGAACCTACGAGCAGTACTTC.

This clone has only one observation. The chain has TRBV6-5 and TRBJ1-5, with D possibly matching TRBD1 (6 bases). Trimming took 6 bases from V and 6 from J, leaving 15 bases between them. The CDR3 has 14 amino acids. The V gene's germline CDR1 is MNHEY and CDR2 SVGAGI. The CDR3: CASSSTGMVQPQHF. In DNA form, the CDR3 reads TGTGCCAGCAGCTCAACAGGGATGGTTCAGCCCCAGCATTTT.

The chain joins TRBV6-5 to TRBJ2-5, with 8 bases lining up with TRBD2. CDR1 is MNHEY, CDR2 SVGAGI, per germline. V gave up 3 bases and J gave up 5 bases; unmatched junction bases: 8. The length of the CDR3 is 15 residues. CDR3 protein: CASSYTSGTVETQYF. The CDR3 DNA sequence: TGTGCCAGCAGTTATACTAGCGGAACGGTGGAGACCCAGTACTTC.

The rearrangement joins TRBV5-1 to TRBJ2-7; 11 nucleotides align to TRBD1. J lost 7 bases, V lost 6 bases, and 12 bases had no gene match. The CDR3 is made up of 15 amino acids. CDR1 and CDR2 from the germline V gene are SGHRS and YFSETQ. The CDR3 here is CASTKRTGGEWEQYF. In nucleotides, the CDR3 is TGCGCCAGCACCAAACGGACAGGGGGCGAGTGGGAGCAGTACTTC.

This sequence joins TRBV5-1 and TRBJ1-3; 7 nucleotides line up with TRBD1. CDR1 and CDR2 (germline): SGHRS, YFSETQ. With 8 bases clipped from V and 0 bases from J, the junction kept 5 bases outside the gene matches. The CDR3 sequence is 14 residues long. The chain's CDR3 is CASQTGVSGNTIYF. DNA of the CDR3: TGCGCCAGTCAAACAGGGGTCTCTGGAAACACCATATATTTT. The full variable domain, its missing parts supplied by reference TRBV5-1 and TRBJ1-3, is KAGVTQTPRYLIKTRGQQVTLSCSPISGHRSVSWYQQTPGQGLQFLFEYFSETQRNKGNFPGRFSGRQFSNSRSEMNVSTLELGDSALYLCASQTGVSGNTIYFGEGSWLTVV.

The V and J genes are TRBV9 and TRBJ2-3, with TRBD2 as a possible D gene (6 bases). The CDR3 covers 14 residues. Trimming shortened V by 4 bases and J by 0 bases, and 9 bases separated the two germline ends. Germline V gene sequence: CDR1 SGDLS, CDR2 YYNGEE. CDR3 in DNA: TGTGCCAGCAGCCTAGCGTTTAGCACAGATACGCAGTATTTT. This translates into CASSLAFSTDTQYF.

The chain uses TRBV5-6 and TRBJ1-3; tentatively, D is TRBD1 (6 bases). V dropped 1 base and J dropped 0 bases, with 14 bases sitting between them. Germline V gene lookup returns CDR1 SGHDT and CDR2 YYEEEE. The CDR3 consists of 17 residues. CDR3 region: CASSLFGGSNSGNTIYF. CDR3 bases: TGTGCCAGCAGCTTGTTCGGGGGCAGTAACTCTGGAAACACCATATATTTT.

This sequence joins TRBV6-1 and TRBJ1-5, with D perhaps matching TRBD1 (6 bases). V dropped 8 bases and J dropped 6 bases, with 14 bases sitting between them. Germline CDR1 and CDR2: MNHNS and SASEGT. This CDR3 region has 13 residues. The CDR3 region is CASWGGPGQPQHF. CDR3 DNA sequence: TGTGCCAGCTGGGGGGGGCCCGGTCAGCCCCAGCATTTT.

Here the CDR3 reads CATSRPGATYEQYF. The CDR3 coding sequence is TGTGCCACCAGCAGACCGGGGGCCACCTACGAGCAGTACTTC. This rearrangement joins TRBV15 to TRBJ2-7; D might be TRBD1 or TRBD2, each matching 6 bases. This CDR3 region has 14 residues. Germline CDR1 is LNHNV and CDR2 is YYDKDF (reference sequence). Trimming cost V 2 bases and J 2 bases, with 10 bases left between them.

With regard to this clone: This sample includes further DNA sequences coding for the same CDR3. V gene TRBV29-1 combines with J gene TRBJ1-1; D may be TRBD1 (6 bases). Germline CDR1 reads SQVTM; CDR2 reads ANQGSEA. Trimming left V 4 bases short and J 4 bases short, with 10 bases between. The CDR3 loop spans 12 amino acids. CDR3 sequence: CSVVGGFTEAFF. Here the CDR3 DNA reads TGCAGCGTTGTAGGGGGGTTCACTGAAGCTTTCTTT. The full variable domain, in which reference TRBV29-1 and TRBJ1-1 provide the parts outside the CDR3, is SAVISQKPSRDICQRGTSLTIQCQVDSQVTMMFWYRQQPGQSLTLIATANQGSEATYESGFVIDKFPISRPNLTFSTLTVSNMSPEDSSIYLCSVVGGFTEAFFGQGTRLTVV.

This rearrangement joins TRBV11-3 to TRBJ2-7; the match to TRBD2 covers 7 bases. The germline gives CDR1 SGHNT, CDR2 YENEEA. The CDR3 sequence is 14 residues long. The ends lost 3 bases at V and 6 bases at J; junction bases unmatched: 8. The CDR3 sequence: CASSLGLAAGEQYF. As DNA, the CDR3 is TGTGCCAGCAGCTTGGGGCTAGCGGCCGGCGAGCAGTACTTC.

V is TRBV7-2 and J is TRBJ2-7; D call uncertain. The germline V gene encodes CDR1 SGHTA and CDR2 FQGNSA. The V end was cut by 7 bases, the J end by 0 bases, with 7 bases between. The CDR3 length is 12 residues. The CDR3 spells CASTLGSYEQYF. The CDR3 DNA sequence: TGTGCCAGCACCCTCGGCTCCTACGAGCAGTACTTC. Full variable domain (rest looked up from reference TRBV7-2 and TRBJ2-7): GAGVSQSPSNKVTEKGKDVELRCDPISGHTALYWYRQSLGQGLEFLIYFQGNSAPDKSGLPSDRFSAERTGGSVSTLTIQRTQQEDSAVYLCASTLGSYEQYFGPGTRLTVT.

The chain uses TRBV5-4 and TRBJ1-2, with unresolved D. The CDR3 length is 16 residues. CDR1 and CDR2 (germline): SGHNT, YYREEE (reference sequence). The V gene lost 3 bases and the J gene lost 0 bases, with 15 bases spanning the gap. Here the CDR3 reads CASSSIPAKANYGYTF. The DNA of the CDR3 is TGTGCCAGCAGCTCAATTCCAGCGAAAGCTAACTATGGCTACACCTTC.

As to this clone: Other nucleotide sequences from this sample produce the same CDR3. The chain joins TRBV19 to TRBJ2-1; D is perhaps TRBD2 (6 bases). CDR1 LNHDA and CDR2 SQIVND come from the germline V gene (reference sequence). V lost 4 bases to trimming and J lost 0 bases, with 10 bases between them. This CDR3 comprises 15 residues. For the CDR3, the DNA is TGTGCCAGTAGTAGTCAAGCGGGCTCCTACAATGAGCAGTTCTTC. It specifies CASSSQAGSYNEQFF.

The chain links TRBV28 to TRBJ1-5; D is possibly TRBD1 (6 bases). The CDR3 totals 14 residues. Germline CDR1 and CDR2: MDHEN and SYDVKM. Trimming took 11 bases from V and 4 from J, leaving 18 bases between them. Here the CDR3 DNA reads TGTGCCGTCATCAAGGGGGGGTTGAATCAGCCCCAGCATTTT. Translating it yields CAVIKGGLNQPQHF.

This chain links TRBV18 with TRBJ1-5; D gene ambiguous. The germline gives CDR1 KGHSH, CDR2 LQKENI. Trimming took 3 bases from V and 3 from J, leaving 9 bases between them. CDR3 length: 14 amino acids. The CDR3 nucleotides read TGTGCCAGCTCACCGGCTAGTATCAATCAGCCCCAGCATTTT. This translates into CASSPASINQPQHF.

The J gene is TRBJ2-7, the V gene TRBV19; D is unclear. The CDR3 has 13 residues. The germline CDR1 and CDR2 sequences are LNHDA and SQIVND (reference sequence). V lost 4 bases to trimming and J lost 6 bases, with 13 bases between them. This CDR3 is CASSTAQRSEQYF. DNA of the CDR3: TGTGCCAGTAGTACCGCGCAGCGAAGCGAGCAGTACTTC.

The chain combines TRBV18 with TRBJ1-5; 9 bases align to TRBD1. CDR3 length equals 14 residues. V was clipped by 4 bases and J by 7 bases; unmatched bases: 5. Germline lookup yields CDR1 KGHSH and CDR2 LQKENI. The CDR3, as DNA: TGTGCCAGCTCACTACAGGGGGCAGGGCAGCCCCAGCATTTT. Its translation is CASSLQGAGQPQHF. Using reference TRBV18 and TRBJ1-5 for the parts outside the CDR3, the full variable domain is NAGVMQNPRHLVRRRGQEARLRCSPMKGHSHVYWYRQLPEEGLKFMVYLQKENIIDESGMPKERFSAEFPKEGPSILRIQQVVRGDSAAYFCASSLQGAGQPQHFGDGTRLSIL.

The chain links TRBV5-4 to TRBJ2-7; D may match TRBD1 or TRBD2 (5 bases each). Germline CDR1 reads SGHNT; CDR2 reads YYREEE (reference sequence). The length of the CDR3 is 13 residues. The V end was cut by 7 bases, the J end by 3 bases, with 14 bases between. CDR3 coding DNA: TGTGCCAGCTCCTCGGACACTAGCTACGAGCAGTACTTC. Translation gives CASSSDTSYEQYF.